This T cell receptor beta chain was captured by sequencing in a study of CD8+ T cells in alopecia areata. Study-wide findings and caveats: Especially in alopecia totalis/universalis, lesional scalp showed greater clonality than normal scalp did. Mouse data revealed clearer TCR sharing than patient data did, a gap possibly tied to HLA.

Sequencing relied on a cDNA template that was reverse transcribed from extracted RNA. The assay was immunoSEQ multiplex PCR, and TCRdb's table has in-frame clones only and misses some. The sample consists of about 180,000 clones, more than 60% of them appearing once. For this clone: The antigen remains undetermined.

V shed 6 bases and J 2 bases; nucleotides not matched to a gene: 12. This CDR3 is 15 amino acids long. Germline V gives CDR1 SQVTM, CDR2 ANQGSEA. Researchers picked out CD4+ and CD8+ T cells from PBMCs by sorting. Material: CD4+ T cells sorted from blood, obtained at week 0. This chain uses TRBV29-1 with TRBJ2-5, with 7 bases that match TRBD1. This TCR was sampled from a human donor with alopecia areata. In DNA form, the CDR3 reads TGCAGCGTACAACTACCCGGGACAGTACAAGAGACCCAGTACTTC. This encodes CSVQLPGTVQETQYF.